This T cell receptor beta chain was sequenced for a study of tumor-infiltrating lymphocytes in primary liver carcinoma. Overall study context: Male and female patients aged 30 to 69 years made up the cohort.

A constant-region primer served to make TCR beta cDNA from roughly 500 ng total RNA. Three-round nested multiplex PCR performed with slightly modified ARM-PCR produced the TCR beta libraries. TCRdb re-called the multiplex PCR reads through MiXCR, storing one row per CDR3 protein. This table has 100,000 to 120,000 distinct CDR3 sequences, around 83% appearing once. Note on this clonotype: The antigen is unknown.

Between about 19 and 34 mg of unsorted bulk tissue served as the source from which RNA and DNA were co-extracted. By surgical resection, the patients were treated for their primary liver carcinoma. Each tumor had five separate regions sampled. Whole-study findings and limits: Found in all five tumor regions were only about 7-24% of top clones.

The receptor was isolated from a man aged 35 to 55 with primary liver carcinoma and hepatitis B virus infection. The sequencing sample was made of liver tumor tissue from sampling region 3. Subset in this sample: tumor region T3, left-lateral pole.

Here the CDR3 reads CASSSSAGGGENYF. CDR3 DNA sequence: TGTGCCAGCAGTTCTTCAGCGGGAGGGGGCGAGAATTACTTC. This chain links TRBV6-5 with TRBJ2-7, with TRBD2 matching 10 bases. The V gene end was trimmed by 4 bases and the J gene end by 13 bases; junction bases not matched to a gene: 13. The germline V gene encodes CDR1 MNHEY and CDR2 SVGAGI. The CDR3 contains 14 residues.